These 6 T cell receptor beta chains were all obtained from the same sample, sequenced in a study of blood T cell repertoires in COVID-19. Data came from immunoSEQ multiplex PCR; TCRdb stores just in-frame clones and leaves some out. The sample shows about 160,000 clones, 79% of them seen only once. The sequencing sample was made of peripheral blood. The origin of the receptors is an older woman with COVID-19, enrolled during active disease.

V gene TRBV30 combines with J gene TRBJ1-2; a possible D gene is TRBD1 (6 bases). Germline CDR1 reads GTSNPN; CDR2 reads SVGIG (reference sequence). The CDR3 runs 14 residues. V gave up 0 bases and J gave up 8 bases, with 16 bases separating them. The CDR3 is CAWSVRGGPDGYTF. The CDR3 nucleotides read TGTGCCTGGAGTGTACGGGGGGGGCCCGACGGCTACACCTTC.

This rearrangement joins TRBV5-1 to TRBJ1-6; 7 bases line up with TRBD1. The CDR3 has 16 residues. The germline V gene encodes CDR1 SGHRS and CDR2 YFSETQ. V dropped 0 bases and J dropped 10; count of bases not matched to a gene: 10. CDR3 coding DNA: TGCGCCAGCAGCTTGGATGGCAGGGGGATACAGTCACCCCTCCACTTT. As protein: CASSLDGRGIQSPLHF. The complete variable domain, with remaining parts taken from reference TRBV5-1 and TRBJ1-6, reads KAGVTQTPRYLIKTRGQQVTLSCSPISGHRSVSWYQQTPGQGLQFLFEYFSETQRNKGNFPGRFSGRQFSNSRSEMNVSTLELGDSALYLCASSLDGRGIQSPLHFGNGTRLTVT.

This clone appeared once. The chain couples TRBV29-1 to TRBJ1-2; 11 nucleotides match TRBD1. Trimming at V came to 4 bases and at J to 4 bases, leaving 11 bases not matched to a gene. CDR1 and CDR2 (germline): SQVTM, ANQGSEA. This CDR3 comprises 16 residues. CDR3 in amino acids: CSVVQRGTGGSYGYTF. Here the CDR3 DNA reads TGCAGCGTTGTCCAAAGGGGGACAGGGGGTTCCTATGGCTACACCTTC.

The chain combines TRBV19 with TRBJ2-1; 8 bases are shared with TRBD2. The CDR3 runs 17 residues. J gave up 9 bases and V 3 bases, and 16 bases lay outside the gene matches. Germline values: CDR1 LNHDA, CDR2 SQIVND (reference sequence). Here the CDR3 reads CASSIPLSGGKKSEQFF. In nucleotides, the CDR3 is TGTGCCAGTAGTATCCCCCTCTCGGGAGGGAAGAAAAGTGAGCAGTTCTTC.

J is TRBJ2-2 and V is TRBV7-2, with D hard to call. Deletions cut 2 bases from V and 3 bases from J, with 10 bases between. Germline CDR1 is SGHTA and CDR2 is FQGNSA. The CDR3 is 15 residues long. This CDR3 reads CASSLSSPYTGELFF. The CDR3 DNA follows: TGTGCCAGCAGCTTATCTAGTCCTTACACCGGGGAGCTGTTTTTT.

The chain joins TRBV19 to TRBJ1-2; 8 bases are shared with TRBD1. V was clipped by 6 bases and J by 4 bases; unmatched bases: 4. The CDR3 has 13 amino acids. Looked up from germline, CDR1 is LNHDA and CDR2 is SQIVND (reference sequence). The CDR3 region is CASRDRVVYGYTF. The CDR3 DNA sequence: TGTGCCAGTAGGGACAGGGTGGTCTATGGCTACACCTTC.